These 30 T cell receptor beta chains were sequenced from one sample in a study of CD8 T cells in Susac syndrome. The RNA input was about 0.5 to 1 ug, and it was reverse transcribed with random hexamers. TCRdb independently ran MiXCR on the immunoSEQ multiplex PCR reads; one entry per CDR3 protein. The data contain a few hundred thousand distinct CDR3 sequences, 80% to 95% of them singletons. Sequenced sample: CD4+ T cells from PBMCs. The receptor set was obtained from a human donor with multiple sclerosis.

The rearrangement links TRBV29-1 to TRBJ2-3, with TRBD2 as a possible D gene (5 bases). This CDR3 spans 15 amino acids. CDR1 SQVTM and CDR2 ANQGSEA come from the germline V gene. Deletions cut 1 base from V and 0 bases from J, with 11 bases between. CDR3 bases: TGCAGCGTTGAAGGAGGGAACACTAGCACAGATACGCAGTATTTT. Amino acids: CSVEGGNTSTDTQYF.

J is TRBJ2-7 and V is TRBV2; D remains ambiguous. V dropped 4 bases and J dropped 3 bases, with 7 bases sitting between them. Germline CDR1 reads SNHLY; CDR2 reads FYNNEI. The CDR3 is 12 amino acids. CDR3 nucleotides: TGTGCCAGCAGTGCCTGGAACTACGAGCAGTACTTC. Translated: CASSAWNYEQYF.

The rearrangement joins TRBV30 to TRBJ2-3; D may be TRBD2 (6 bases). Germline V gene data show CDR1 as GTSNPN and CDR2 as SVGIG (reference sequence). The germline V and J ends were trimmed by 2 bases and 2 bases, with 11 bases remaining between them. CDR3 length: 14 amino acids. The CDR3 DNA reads TGTGCCTGGAGTCCCGGGACTTACACAGATACGCAGTATTTT. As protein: CAWSPGTYTDTQYF.

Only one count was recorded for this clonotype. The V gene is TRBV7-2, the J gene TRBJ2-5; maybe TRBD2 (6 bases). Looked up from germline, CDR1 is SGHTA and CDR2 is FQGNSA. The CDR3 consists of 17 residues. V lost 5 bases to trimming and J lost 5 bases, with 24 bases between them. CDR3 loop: CASSIYPGLLYSETQYF. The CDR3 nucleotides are TGTGCCAGCAGCATTTACCCGGGACTGCTATATTCGGAGACCCAGTACTTC.

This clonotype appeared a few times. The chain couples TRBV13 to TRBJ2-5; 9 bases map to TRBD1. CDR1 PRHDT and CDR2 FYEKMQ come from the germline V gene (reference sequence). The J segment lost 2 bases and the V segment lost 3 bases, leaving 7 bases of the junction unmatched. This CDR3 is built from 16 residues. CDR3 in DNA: TGTGCCAGCAGCTTCGACAGGGGGACACTTCAAGAGACCCAGTACTTC. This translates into CASSFDRGTLQETQYF.

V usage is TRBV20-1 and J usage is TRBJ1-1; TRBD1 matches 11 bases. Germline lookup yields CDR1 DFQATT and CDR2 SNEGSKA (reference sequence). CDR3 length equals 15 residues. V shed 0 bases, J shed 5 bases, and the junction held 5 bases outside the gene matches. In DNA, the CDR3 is TGCAGTGCTAGAGACGCGGACAGGGGGCAGACTGAAGCTTTCTTT. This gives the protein CSARDADRGQTEAFF.

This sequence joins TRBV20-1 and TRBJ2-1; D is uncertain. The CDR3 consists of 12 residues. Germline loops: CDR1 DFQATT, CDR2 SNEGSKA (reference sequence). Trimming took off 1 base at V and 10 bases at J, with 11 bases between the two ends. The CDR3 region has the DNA TGCAGTGCTAGAGGCTCCCGCAGGGAGCAGTTCTTC. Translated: CSARGSRREQFF.

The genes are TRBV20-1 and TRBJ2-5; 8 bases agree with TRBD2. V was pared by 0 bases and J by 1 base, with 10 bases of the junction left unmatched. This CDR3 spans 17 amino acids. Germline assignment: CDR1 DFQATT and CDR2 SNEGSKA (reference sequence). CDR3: CSARDRLGAGGQETQYF. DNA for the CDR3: TGCAGTGCTAGAGATCGACTCGGGGCGGGGGGCCAAGAGACCCAGTACTTC.

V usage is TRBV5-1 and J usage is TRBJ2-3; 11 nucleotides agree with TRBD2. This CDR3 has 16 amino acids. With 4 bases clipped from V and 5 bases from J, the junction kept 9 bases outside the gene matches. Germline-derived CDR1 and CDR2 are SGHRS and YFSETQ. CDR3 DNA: TGCGCCAGCAGCACCCTGCTAGCGGGGGGCGGAGATACGCAGTATTTT. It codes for CASSTLLAGGGDTQYF. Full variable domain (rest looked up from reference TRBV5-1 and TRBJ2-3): KAGVTQTPRYLIKTRGQQVTLSCSPISGHRSVSWYQQTPGQGLQFLFEYFSETQRNKGNFPGRFSGRQFSNSRSEMNVSTLELGDSALYLCASSTLLAGGGDTQYFGPGTRLTVL.

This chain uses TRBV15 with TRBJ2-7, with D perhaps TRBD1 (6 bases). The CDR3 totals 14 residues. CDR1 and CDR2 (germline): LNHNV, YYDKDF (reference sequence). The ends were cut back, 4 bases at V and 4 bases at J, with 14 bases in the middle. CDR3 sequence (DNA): TGTGCCACCAGCACAAACAGGGTAGGGTACGAGCAGTACTTC. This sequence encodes CATSTNRVGYEQYF. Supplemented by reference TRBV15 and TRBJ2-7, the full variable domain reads DAMVIQNPRYQVTQFGKPVTLSCSQTLNHNVMYWYQQKSSQAPKLLFHYYDKDFNNEADTPDNFQSRRPNTSFCFLDIRSPGLGDTAMYLCATSTNRVGYEQYFGPGTRLTVT.

The CDR3 coding sequence is TGTGCCAGCAGCCGAGACTCGTTCTCCTACGAGCAGTACTTC. Amino acids: CASSRDSFSYEQYF. The chain uses TRBV7-2 and TRBJ2-7; D call uncertain. Trimming shortened V by 5 bases and J by 0 bases, and 11 bases separated the two germline ends. The germline V gene encodes CDR1 SGHTA and CDR2 FQGNSA. The CDR3 sequence is 14 residues long.

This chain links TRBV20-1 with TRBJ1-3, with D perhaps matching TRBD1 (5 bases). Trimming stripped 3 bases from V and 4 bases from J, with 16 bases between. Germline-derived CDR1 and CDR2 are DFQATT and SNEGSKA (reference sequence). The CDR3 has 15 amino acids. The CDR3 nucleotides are TGCAGTGCTAGTGGATCCCAGGGCTGGGGAAACACCATATATTTT. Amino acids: CSASGSQGWGNTIYF.

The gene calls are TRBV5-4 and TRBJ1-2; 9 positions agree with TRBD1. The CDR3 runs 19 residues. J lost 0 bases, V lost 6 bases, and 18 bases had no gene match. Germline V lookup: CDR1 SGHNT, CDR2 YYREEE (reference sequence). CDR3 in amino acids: CASTRGAGQGIGANYGYTF. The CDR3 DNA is TGTGCCAGCACCCGGGGGGCGGGACAGGGTATCGGAGCTAACTATGGCTACACCTTC.

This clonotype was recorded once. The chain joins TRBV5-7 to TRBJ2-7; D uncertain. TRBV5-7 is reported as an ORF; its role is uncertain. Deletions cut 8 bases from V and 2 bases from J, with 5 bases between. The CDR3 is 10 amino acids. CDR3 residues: CASPPYEQYV. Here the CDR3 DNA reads TGTGCCAGTCCGCCCTACGAGCAGTACGTC.

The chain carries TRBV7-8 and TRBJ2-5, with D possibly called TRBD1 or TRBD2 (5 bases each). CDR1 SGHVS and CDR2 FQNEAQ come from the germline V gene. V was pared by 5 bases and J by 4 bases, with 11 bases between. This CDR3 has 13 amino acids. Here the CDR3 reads CASSPGDRETQYF. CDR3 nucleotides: TGTGCCAGCAGCCCCGGGGACCGAGAGACCCAGTACTTC.

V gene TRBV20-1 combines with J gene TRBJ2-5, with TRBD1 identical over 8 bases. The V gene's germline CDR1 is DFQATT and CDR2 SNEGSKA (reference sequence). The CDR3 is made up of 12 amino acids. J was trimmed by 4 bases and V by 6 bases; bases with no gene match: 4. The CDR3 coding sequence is TGCAGTGCCGTTACAGGGGGAGAGACCCAGTACTTC. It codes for CSAVTGGETQYF.

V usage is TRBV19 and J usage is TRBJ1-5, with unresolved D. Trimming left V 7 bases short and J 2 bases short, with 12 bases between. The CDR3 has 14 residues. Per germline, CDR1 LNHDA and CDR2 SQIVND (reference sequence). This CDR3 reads CASKDAGGNQPQHF. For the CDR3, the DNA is TGTGCCAGTAAAGACGCGGGCGGCAATCAGCCCCAGCATTTT.

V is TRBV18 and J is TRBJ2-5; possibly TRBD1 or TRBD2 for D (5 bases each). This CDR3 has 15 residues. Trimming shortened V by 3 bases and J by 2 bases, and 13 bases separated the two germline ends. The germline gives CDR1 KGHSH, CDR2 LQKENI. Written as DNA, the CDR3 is TGTGCCAGCTCACCCTCAGGGACGAAACAAGAGACCCAGTACTTC. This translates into CASSPSGTKQETQYF. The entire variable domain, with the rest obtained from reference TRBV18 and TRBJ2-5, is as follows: NAGVMQNPRHLVRRRGQEARLRCSPMKGHSHVYWYRQLPEEGLKFMVYLQKENIIDESGMPKERFSAEFPKEGPSILRIQQVVRGDSAAYFCASSPSGTKQETQYFGPGTRLLVL.

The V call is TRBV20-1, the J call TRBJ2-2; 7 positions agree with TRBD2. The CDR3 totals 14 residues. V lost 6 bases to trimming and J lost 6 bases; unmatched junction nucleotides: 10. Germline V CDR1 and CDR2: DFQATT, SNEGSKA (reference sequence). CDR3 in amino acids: CSAQRGGVAGELFF. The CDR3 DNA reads TGCAGTGCACAGCGGGGAGGGGTGGCCGGGGAGCTGTTTTTT.

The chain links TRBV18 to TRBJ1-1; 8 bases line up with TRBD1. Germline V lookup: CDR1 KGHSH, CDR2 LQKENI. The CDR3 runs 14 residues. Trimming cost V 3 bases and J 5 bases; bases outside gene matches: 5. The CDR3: CASSPGQEGTEAFF. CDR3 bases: TGTGCCAGCTCACCGGGACAGGAGGGGACTGAAGCTTTCTTT.

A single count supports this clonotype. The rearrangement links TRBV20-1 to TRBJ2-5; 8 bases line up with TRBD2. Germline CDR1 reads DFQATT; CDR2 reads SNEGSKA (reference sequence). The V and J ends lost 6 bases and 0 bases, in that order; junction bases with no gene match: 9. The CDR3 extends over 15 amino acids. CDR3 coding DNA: TGCAGTGCCGTTGCGGGGGGCCCATACCAAGAGACCCAGTACTTC. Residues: CSAVAGGPYQETQYF.

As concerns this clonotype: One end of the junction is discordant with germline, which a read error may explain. The CDR3 is CASQGDNIEAFF. The CDR3 DNA reads as TGTGCCAGCCAGGGGGATAACATTGAAGCTTTCTTT. This chain connects TRBV28 to TRBJ1-1, with TRBD1 matching 7 bases. CDR3 length: 12 amino acids. Germline assignment: CDR1 MDHEN and CDR2 SYDVKM. Based on the CDR3 plus reference TRBV28 and TRBJ1-1, the full variable domain is DVKVTQSSRYLVKRTGEKVFLECVQDMDHENMFWYRQDPGLGLRLIYFSYDVKMKEKGDIPEGYSVSREKKERFSLILESASTNQTSMYLCASQGDNIEAFFGQGTRLTVV.

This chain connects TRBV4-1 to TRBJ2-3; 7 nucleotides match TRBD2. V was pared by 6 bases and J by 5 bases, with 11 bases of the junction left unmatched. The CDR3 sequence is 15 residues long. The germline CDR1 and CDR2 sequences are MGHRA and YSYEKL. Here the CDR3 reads CASSISGAEVDTQYF. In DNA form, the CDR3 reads TGCGCCAGCAGTATCAGCGGGGCCGAGGTAGATACGCAGTATTTT.

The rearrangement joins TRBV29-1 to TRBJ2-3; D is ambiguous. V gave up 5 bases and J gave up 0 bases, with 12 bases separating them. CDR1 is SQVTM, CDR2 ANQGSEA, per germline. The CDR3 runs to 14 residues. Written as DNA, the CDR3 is TGCAGCGTTTCCAGAGTGCTGAGCACAGATACGCAGTATTTT. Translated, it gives CSVSRVLSTDTQYF.

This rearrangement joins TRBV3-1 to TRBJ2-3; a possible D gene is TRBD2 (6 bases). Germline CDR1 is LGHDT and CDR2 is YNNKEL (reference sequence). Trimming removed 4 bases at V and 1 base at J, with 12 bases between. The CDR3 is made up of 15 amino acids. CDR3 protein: CASSRLGGGTDTQYF. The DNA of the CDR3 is TGTGCCAGCAGCCGTCTCGGAGGGGGCACAGATACGCAGTATTTT.

The CDR3 sequence is CATSDLRLAGADNEQFF. CDR3 coding DNA: TGTGCCACCAGTGATCTTAGACTAGCGGGGGCCGACAATGAGCAGTTCTTC. The gene calls are TRBV24-1 and TRBJ2-1; 12 bases map to TRBD2. The CDR3 is made up of 17 amino acids. The V and J ends lost 3 bases and 5 bases, in that order; junction bases with no gene match: 7. Germline CDR1 KGHDR, CDR2 SFDVKD.

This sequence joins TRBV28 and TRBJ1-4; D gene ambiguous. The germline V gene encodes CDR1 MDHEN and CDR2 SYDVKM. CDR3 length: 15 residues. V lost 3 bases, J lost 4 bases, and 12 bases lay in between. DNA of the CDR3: TGTGCCAGCAGTTTGAGGGCGCTTAATAATGAAAAACTGTTTTTT. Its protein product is CASSLRALNNEKLFF.

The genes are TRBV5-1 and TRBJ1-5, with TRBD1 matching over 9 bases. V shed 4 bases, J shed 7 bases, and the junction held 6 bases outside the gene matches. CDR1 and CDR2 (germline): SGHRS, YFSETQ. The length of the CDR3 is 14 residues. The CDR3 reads CASSRTGAGQPQHF. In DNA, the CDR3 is TGCGCCAGCAGCAGGACAGGGGCGGGCCAGCCCCAGCATTTT.

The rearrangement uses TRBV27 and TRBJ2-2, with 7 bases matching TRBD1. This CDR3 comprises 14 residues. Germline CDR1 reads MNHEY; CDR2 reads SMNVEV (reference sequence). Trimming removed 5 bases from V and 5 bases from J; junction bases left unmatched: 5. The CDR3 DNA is TGTGCCAGCAGTCAGGGGGTGAGAACCGGGGAGCTGTTTTTT. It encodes CASSQGVRTGELFF.

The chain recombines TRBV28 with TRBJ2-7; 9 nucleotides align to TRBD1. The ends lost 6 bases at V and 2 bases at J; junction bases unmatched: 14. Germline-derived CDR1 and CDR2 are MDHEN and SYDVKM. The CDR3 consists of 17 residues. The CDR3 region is CASSPGQGDRLPYEQYF. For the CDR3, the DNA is TGTGCCAGCAGCCCGGGACAGGGTGACCGCCTCCCCTACGAGCAGTACTTC.